The present T cell receptor (beta chain) was sequenced within a study of identical twins. The study, taken as a whole, reports: With monozygotic twins, out-of-frame TCR alpha sharing exceeded what models estimated. While abundant cord blood beta clonotypes carried fewer insertions, memory repertoires showed no such pattern.

TCRdb reprocessed the 5' RACE reads with MiXCR, giving one entry per CDR3 protein. This sample has 200,000 to 250,000 distinct CDR3 sequences, with about 7.5% found just once. Germline CDR1 and CDR2: SGHNT and YENEEA. The CDR3 runs to 15 residues. J gave up 6 bases and V 3 bases, and 5 bases lay outside the gene matches. Points on this clonotype: As yet, its antigen is unknown.

The same data also contributed to another study, on yellow fever vaccine responses in identical twins.

The source material was memory (CD45RO+) T cells sorted from blood. V is TRBV11-3 and J is TRBJ2-1, with 10 bases matching TRBD2. This TCR was recovered from a woman aged 18-30 years in good health. CDR3 region: CASSLVTSGINEQFF. The CDR3 DNA follows: TGTGCCAGCAGCTTGGTAACTAGCGGGATCAATGAGCAGTTCTTC.